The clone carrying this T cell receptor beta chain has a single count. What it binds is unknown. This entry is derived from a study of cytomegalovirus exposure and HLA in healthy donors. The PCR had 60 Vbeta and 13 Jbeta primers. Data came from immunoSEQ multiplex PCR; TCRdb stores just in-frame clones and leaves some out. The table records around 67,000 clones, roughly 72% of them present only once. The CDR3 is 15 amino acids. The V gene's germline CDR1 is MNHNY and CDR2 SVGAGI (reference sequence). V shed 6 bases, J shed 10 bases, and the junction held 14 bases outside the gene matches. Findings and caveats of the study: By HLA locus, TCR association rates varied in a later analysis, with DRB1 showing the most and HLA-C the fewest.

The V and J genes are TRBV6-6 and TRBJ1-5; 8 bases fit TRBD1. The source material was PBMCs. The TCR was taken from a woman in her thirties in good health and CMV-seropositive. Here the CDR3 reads CASRTKTGAYGPQHF. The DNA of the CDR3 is TGTGCCAGCAGAACCAAGACAGGGGCGTACGGACCCCAGCATTTT.